One sample yielded the 18 T cell receptor beta chains listed below, sequenced in a study of blood T cell repertoires in COVID-19. Sequencing was performed with immunoSEQ multiplex PCR; in TCRdb, only in-frame clones are kept and a portion is missing. The table shows roughly 150,000 clones, with roughly 81% occurring only once. Sample: peripheral blood. These receptors came from a woman between 45 and 60 years old with COVID-19, enrolled during active disease.

This clone was counted a few times. This chain uses TRBV25-1 with TRBJ2-7; D is unclear. Per the germline V gene, CDR1 is MGHDK and CDR2 is SYGVNS. This CDR3 has 11 amino acids. V was cut by 3 bases and J by 4 bases, with 4 bases left in between. The CDR3 DNA is TGTGCCAGCAGTGACCCTTACGAGCAGTACTTC. Its protein product is CASSDPYEQYF.

This chain connects TRBV18 to TRBJ2-1; 8 bases line up with TRBD1. This CDR3 is 15 amino acids long. Germline trimming cut 3 bases from V and 4 bases from J; bases unmatched to any gene: 5. CDR1 and CDR2 from the germline V gene are KGHSH and LQKENI. CDR3 nucleotide sequence: TGTGCCAGCTCACCCGGGACAGGAAATTACAATGAGCAGTTCTTC. It yields the protein CASSPGTGNYNEQFF.

This chain links TRBV7-2 with TRBJ2-3; D gene unclear. This CDR3 contains 14 residues. CDR1 and CDR2 from the germline V gene are SGHTA and FQGNSA. V was trimmed by 0 bases and J by 0 bases, leaving 4 bases between them. DNA of the CDR3: TGTGCCAGCAGCTTAGCTATTAGCACAGATACGCAGTATTTT. This sequence encodes CASSLAISTDTQYF.

V gene TRBV19 combines with J gene TRBJ2-1; D gene ambiguous. The CDR3 is 14 residues long. V was cut by 6 bases and J by 3 bases, with 12 bases left in between. In germline, CDR1 is LNHDA, CDR2 SQIVND (reference sequence). The CDR3 spells CASRLSSVYNEQFF. In DNA form, the CDR3 reads TGTGCCAGTAGGCTTAGCTCCGTCTACAATGAGCAGTTCTTC.

The chain combines TRBV6-4 with TRBJ1-2, with D possibly TRBD1 on 5 matching bases. The CDR3 sequence is 14 residues long. Germline lookup yields CDR1 MRHNA and CDR2 SNTAGT. The V gene lost 6 bases and the J gene lost 0 bases, with 11 bases spanning the gap. The DNA of the CDR3 is TGTGCCAGCAGCCCGGGGGAGGCTAACTATGGCTACACCTTC. This codes for CASSPGEANYGYTF.

In its sample, this clone was seen a few times. The V gene is TRBV21-1, the J gene TRBJ1-6; the table assigns TRBD1, which was not confirmed against the DNA. TRBV21-1 is shown as a pseudogene. This CDR3 contains 15 residues. This CDR3 reads CASSNNGQGYSPLHF. CDR3 coding DNA: TGTGCCAGCAGCAATAATGGGCAGGGGTATTCACCCCTCCACTTT.

This clone has only one observation. This chain connects TRBV19 to TRBJ2-7; D possibly corresponds to TRBD2 (5 bases). CDR3 size: 14 residues. CDR1 LNHDA and CDR2 SQIVND come from the germline V gene (reference sequence). V lost 7 bases and J 2 bases, leaving 15 bases between the germline ends. CDR3 amino acids: CASKPRDYTYEQYF. CDR3 coding DNA: TGTGCCAGTAAACCCCGAGACTACACCTACGAGCAGTACTTC.

CDR3 amino acids: CASRPQLQGSGYTF. The CDR3 DNA reads TGTGCCAGCAGACCACAGCTCCAGGGGTCGGGCTACACCTTC. The genes are TRBV27 and TRBJ1-2, with a weak D call TRBD1 (6 bases). Between the trimmed V and J ends, which lost 6 bases and 8 bases, there was a span of 19 bases. The V gene's germline CDR1 is MNHEY and CDR2 SMNVEV (reference sequence). This CDR3 contains 14 residues.

The J gene is TRBJ2-1, the V gene TRBV7-9; possible D gene TRBD2, 6 bases. Trimming stripped 5 bases from V and 5 bases from J, with 13 bases between. CDR1 and CDR2 from the germline V gene are SEHNR and FQNEAQ (reference sequence). This CDR3 has 14 residues. CDR3 sequence (DNA): TGTGCCAGCAGCCGGACGGAGGGGCACAATGAGCAGTTCTTC. It yields the protein CASSRTEGHNEQFF.

The chain carries TRBV27 and TRBJ1-1; the D gene is possibly TRBD1 (5 bases). Germline V gene data show CDR1 as MNHEY and CDR2 as SMNVEV (reference sequence). V was trimmed by 4 bases and J by 0 bases, leaving 12 bases between them. The CDR3 extends over 15 amino acids. DNA of the CDR3: TGTGCCAGCAGTTCGATCAGGGCCATGAACACTGAAGCTTTCTTT. Protein product: CASSSIRAMNTEAFF.

The chain has TRBV28 and TRBJ1-5; D is undetermined. V lost 3 bases and J 0 bases, leaving 12 bases between the germline ends. The CDR3 extends over 16 amino acids. The V gene's germline CDR1 is MDHEN and CDR2 SYDVKM. The CDR3 is CASSFSGRDSNQPQHF. The CDR3 DNA reads TGTGCCAGCAGTTTCTCCGGACGGGATAGCAATCAGCCCCAGCATTTT.

This chain joins TRBV6-2 or TRBV6-3 and TRBJ1-2, with D possibly matching TRBD1 (5 bases). Trimming cost V 4 bases and J 4 bases, with 10 bases left between them. There are 13 residues in the CDR3. Germline V gene data show CDR1 as MNHEY and CDR2 as SVGEGT. The CDR3 bases are TGTGCCAGCAGTTCAGGGTCGGGCTATGGCTACACCTTC. Amino acids: CASSSGSGYGYTF.

The rearrangement joins TRBV11-2 to TRBJ2-1; maybe TRBD2 (5 bases). The CDR3 consists of 12 residues. Per germline, CDR1 SGHAT and CDR2 FQNNGV. Trimming removed 5 bases at V and 9 bases at J, with 11 bases between. CDR3 protein: CASSPGLGEQFF. The CDR3 coding sequence is TGTGCCAGCAGCCCTGGACTCGGTGAGCAGTTCTTC.

This chain links TRBV3-1 (or the pseudogene TRBV3-2) with TRBJ1-6; D unclear. CDR3 length: 14 residues. From germline, CDR1 is LGHDT and CDR2 YNNKEL (reference sequence). V lost 1 base and J lost 5, with 6 bases in between. The CDR3 bases are TGTGCCAGCAGCCAAGGAGGGAATAATTCACCCCTCCACTTT. Protein sequence: CASSQGGNNSPLHF.

This CDR3 is CAGGMGLAGYEQYF. The CDR3 coding sequence is TGCGCCGGGGGGATGGGACTAGCCGGCTACGAGCAGTACTTC. This rearrangement joins TRBV4-1 to TRBJ2-7; 9 bases are shared with TRBD2. The germline CDR1 and CDR2 sequences are MGHRA and YSYEKL. CDR3 length equals 14 residues. With 11 bases clipped from V and 3 bases from J, the junction kept 11 bases outside the gene matches.

The CDR3 is CASSDNPGGVGNTQYF. In DNA form, the CDR3 reads TGTGCCAGCAGCGACAACCCTGGGGGGGTGGGGAATACGCAGTATTTT. The rearrangement uses TRBV5-4 and TRBJ2-3, with TRBD2 matching 7 bases. Germline CDR1 reads SGHNT; CDR2 reads YYREEE (reference sequence). The CDR3 loop spans 16 amino acids. Losses at the gene ends were 4 bases for V and 7 bases for J; bases not matched to a gene: 15.

This rearrangement joins TRBV28 to TRBJ2-2, with 16 bases identical to TRBD2. Looked up from germline, CDR1 is MDHEN and CDR2 is SYDVKM. The CDR3 spans 17 residues. Trimming at V came to 0 bases and at J to 6 bases, leaving 1 base not matched to a gene. CDR3 bases: TGTGCCAGCAGTTTATGGGGACTAGCGGGGGGGCCCGGGGAGCTGTTTTTT. Translating gives CASSLWGLAGGPGELFF.

The rearrangement uses TRBV5-1 and TRBJ2-1; 7 bases map to TRBD1. CDR1 and CDR2 (germline): SGHRS, YFSETQ. Unmatched junction bases numbered 8, after V lost 2 bases and J lost 0 bases. CDR3 length: 17 amino acids. The CDR3 region is CASSLGPTGSSYNEQFF. DNA of the CDR3: TGCGCCAGCAGCTTAGGTCCGACAGGGAGCTCCTACAATGAGCAGTTCTTC.